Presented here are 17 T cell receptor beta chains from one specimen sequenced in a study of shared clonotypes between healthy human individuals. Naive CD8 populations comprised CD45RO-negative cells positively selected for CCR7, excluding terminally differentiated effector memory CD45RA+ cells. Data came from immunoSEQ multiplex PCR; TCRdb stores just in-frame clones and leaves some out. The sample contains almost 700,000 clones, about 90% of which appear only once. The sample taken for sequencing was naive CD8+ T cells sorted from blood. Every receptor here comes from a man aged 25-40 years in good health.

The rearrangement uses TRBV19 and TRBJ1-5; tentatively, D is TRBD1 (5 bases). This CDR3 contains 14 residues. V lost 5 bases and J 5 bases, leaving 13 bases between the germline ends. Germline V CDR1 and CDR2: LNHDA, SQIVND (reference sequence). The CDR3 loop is CASSGEGIYQPQHF. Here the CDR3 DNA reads TGTGCCAGTAGTGGAGAGGGGATATATCAGCCCCAGCATTTT. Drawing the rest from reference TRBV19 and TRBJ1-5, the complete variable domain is DGGITQSPKYLFRKEGQNVTLSCEQNLNHDAMYWYRQDPGQGLRLIYYSQIVNDFQKGDIAEGYSVSREKKESFPLTVTSAQKNPTAFYLCASSGEGIYQPQHFGDGTRLSIL.

CDR3 coding DNA: TGTGCCAGCAGCTTGGAGGACCCAGCGGACTCCTACGAGCAGTACTTC. Translated: CASSLEDPADSYEQYF. The J gene is TRBJ2-7, the V gene TRBV7-9; possible D gene TRBD2, 5 bases. The CDR3 has 16 amino acids. Per germline, CDR1 SEHNR and CDR2 FQNEAQ (reference sequence). V was clipped by 3 bases and J by 0 bases, with 15 bases between them.

The CDR3 sequence is CASSPTLGQNQPQHF. DNA for the CDR3: TGTGCCAGCAGTCCAACATTGGGACAGAATCAGCCCCAGCATTTT. The chain couples TRBV28 to TRBJ1-5; 7 positions agree with TRBD1. CDR3 length equals 15 residues. CDR1 is MDHEN, CDR2 SYDVKM, per germline. Losses at the gene ends were 5 bases for V and 4 bases for J; bases not matched to a gene: 8.

CDR3 sequence: CASSKTSSPYEQYF. CDR3 DNA: TGTGCCAGCAGTAAGACTAGCAGCCCCTACGAGCAGTACTTC. This chain joins TRBV6-5 and TRBJ2-7; TRBD2 matches at 7 bases. The CDR3 has 14 amino acids. Germline-derived CDR1 and CDR2 are MNHEY and SVGAGI. The V and J ends lost 5 bases and 2 bases, in that order; junction bases with no gene match: 6.

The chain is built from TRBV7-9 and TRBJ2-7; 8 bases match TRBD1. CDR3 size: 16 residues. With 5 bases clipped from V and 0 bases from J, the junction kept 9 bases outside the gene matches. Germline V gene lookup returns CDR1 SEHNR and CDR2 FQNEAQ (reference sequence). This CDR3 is CASSPSTGTGSYEQYF. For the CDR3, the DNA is TGTGCCAGCAGCCCGTCGACCGGGACAGGCTCCTACGAGCAGTACTTC.

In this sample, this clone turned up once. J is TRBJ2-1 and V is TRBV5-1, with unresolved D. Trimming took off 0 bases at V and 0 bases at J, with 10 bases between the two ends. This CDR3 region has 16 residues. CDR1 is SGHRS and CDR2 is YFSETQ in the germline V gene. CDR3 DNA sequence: TGCGCCAGCAGCTTGGAGGCGGCGAACTCCTACAATGAGCAGTTCTTC. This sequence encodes CASSLEAANSYNEQFF.

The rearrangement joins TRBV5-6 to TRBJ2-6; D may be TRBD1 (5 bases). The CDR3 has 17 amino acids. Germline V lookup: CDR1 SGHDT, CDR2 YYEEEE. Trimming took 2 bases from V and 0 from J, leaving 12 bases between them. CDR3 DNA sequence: TGTGCCAGCAGCTTAAGGCCAGGGATCTCTGGGGCCAACGTCCTGACTTTC. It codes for CASSLRPGISGANVLTF. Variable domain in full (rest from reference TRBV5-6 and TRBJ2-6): DAGVTQSPTHLIKTRGQQVTLRCSPKSGHDTVSWYQQALGQGPQFIFQYYEEEERQRGNFPDRFSGHQFPNYSSELNVNALLLGDSALYLCASSLRPGISGANVLTFGAGSRLTVL.

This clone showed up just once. This CDR3 reads CASSLLGFANTGELFF. CDR3 coding DNA: TGTGCCAGCAGTTTACTCGGGTTCGCGAACACCGGGGAGCTGTTTTTT. The rearrangement uses TRBV27 and TRBJ2-2; no definite D call. The germline V gene has CDR1 MNHEY and CDR2 SMNVEV (reference sequence). The CDR3 has 16 amino acids. The V end lost 2 bases, the J end lost 0 bases, and 10 bases lay between the germline ends.

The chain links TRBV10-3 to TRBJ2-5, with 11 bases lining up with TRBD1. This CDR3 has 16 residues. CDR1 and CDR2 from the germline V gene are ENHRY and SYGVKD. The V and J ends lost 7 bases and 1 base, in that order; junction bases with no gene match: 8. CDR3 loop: CAIKSGTGGIQETQYF. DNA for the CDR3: TGTGCCATCAAAAGCGGGACAGGGGGTATCCAAGAGACCCAGTACTTC.

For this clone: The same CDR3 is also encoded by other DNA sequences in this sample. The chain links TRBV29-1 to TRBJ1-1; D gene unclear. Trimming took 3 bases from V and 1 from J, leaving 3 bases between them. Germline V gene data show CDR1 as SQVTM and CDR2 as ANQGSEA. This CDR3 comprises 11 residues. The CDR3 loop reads CSVEKNTEAFF. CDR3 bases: TGCAGCGTTGAGAAGAACACTGAAGCTTTCTTT. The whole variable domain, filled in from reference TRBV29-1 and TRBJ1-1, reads SAVISQKPSRDICQRGTSLTIQCQVDSQVTMMFWYRQQPGQSLTLIATANQGSEATYESGFVIDKFPISRPNLTFSTLTVSNMSPEDSSIYLCSVEKNTEAFFGQGTRLTVV.

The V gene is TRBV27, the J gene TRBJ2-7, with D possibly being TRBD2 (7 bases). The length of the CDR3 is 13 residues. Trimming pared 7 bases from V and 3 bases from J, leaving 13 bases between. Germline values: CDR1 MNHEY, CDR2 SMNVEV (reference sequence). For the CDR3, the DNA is TGTGCCAGCAAGGGGGGGGTGCTCTACGAGCAGTACTTC. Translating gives CASKGGVLYEQYF.

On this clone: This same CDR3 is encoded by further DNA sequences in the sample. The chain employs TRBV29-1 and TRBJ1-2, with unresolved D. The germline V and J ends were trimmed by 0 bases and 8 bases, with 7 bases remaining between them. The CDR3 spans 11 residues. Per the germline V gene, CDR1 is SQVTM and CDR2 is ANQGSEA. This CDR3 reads CSVEDRRGYTF. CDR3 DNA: TGCAGCGTTGAAGATCGTCGAGGCTACACCTTC.

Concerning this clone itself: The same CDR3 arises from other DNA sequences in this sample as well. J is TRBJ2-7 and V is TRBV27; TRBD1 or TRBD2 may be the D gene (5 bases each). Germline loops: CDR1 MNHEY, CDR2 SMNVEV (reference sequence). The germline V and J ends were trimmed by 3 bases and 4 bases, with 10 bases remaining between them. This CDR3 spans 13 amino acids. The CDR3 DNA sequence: TGTGCCAGCAGTTTGGGCAGGGAGTACGAGCAGTACTTC. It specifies CASSLGREYEQYF.

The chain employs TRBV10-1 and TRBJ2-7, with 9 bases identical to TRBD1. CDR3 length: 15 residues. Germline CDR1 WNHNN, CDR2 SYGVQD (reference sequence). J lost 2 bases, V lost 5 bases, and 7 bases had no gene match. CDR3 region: CASSHPGTGTYEQYF. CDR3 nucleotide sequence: TGCGCCAGCAGTCATCCCGGGACAGGGACCTACGAGCAGTACTTC.

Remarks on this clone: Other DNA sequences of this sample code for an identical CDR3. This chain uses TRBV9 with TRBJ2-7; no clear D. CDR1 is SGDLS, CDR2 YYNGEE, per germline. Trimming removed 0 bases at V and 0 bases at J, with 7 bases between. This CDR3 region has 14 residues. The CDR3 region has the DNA TGTGCCAGCAGCGTAGCAGGCTTCTCCTACGAGCAGTACTTC. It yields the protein CASSVAGFSYEQYF. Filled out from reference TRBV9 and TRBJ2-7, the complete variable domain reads DSGVTQTPKHLITATGQRVTLRCSPRSGDLSVYWYQQSLDQGLQFLIQYYNGEERAKGNILERFSAQQFPDLHSELNLSSLELGDSALYFCASSVAGFSYEQYFGPGTRLTVT.

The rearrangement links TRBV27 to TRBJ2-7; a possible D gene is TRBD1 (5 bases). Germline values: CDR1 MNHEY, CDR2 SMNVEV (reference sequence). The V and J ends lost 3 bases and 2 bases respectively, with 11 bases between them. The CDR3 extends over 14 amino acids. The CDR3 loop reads CASSLIRAAYEQYF. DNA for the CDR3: TGTGCCAGCAGTTTGATCAGGGCAGCCTACGAGCAGTACTTC.

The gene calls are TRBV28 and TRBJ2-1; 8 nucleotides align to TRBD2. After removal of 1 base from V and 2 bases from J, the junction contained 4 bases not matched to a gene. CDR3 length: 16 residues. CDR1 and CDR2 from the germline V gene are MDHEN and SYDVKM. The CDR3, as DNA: TGTGCCAGCAGTTTATCCGGCGGGAGGCCCTACAATGAGCAGTTCTTC. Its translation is CASSLSGGRPYNEQFF.